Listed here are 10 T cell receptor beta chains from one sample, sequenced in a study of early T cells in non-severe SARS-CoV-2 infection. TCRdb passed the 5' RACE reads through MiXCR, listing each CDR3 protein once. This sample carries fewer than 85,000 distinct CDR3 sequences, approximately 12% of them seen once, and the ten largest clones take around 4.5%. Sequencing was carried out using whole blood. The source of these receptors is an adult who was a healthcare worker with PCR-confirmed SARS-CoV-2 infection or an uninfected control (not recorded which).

CDR3 DNA sequence: TGTGCCAGTGCTAGCGGGACTAGCACAGATACGCAGTATTTT. Protein product: CASASGTSTDTQYF. The V and J genes are TRBV3-1 and TRBJ2-3; 9 bases agree with TRBD2. This CDR3 is 14 amino acids long. Germline V gene data show CDR1 as LGHDT and CDR2 as YNNKEL (reference sequence). J was trimmed by 0 bases and V by 9 bases; bases with no gene match: 4.

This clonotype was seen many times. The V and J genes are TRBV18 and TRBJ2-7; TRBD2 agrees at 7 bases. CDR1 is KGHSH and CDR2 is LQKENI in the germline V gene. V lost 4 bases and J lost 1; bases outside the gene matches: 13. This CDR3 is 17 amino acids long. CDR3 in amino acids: CASSLYSPSGFSYEQYF. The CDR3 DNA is TGTGCCAGCTCACTTTACTCTCCTAGCGGCTTTTCCTACGAGCAGTACTTC.

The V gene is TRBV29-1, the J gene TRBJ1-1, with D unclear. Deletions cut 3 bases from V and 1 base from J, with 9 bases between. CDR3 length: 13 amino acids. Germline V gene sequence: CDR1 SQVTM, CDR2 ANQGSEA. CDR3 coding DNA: TGCAGCGTTGATAAAAGCGAGAACACTGAAGCTTTCTTT. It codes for CSVDKSENTEAFF.

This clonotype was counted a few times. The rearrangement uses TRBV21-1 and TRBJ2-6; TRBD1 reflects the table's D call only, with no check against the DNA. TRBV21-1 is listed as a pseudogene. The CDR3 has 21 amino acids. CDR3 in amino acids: CASSNNGEVRGSCSGANVLTF. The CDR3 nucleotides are TGTGCCAGCAGCAACAACGGGGAAGTGAGGGGGAGTTGCTCTGGGGCCAACGTCCTGACTTTC.

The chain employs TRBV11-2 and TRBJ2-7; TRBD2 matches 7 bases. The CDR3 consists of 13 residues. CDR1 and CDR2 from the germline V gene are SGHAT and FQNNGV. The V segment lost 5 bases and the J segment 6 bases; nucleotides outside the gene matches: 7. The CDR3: CASSAGLGREQYF. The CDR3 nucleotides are TGTGCCAGCAGCGCCGGACTAGGCCGCGAGCAGTACTTC.

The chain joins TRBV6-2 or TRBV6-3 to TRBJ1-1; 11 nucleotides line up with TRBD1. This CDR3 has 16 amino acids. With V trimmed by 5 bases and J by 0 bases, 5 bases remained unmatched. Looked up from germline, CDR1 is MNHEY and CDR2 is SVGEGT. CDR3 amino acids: CASSLWDRGMNTEAFF. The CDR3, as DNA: TGTGCCAGCAGTCTTTGGGACAGGGGGATGAACACTGAAGCTTTCTTT.

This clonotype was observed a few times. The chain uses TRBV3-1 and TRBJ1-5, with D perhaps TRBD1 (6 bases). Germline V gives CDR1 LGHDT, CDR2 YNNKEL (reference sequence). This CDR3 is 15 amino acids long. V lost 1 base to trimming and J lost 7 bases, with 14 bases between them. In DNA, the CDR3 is TGTGCCAGCAGCCAAGGGCCTGTCCAGGGGCAGCCCCAGCATTTT. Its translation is CASSQGPVQGQPQHF. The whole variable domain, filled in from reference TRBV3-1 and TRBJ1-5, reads DTAVSQTPKYLVTQMGNDKSIKCEQNLGHDTMYWYKQDSKKFLKIMFSYNNKELIINETVPNRFSPKSPDKAHLNLHINSLELGDSAVYFCASSQGPVQGQPQHFGDGTRLSIL.

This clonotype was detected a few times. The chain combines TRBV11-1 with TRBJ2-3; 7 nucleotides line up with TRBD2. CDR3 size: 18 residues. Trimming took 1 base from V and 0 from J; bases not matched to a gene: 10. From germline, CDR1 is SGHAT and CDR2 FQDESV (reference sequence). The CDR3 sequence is CASSLDSGLSTSTDTQYF. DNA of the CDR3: TGTGCCAGCAGCTTAGACTCGGGACTATCTACTAGCACAGATACGCAGTATTTT.

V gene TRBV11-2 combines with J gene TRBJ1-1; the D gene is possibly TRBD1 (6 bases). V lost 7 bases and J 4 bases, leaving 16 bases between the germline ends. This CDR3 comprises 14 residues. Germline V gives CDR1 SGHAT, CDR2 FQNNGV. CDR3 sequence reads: CASTTPGGGTEAFF. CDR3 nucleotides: TGTGCCAGCACCACCCCGGGGGGCGGCACTGAAGCTTTCTTT.

CDR3 nucleotide sequence: TGTGCCAGCCGCTGGCGGGATTTCAGCTCCTACAATGAGCAGTTCTTC. Translation gives CASRWRDFSSYNEQFF. V gene TRBV6-2 or TRBV6-3 combines with J gene TRBJ2-1, with a tentative D call TRBD2 (6 bases). The CDR3 contains 16 residues. CDR1 is MNHEY, CDR2 SVGEGT, per germline. The V gene lost 8 bases and the J gene lost 0 bases, with 17 bases spanning the gap.